Shown below are 2 T cell receptor beta chains from a single sample sequenced in a study of post-analysis software for immune sequencing data. Regarding the study as a whole: Relative to controls, patients had a few TRBV segments at higher frequency, with TRBV5-6, TRBV5-1 and TRBV20-1 among these.

Incorporated into the TCR beta cDNA libraries were unique molecular identifiers, which served to reduce PCR and sequencing biases. TCRdb recomputed calls from the PCR reads with MiXCR, one row per CDR3 protein. The sample lists around 200,000 distinct CDR3 sequences; approximately 30% were seen once. These receptors are not linked to any known antigen. Sequenced: blood. Receptors originate from a girl under 18 with multiple sclerosis.

This clonotype was recorded a few times. This rearrangement joins TRBV5-5 to TRBJ2-5; the D gene is possibly TRBD2 (5 bases). The J call may not be correct, given that the DNA end is closer to TRBJ2-7. This CDR3 is built from 15 residues. Germline CDR1 reads SGHKS; CDR2 reads YYEKEE (reference sequence). CDR3 sequence reads: CASSPDLSLTYEQYF. The CDR3 DNA sequence: TGTGCCAGCAGCCCGGACTTGTCGCTAACCTACGAGCAGTACTTC.

This clonotype has at least ten counts. The chain has TRBV28 and TRBJ1-2; 12 bases match TRBD1. This CDR3 is 15 amino acids long. J was trimmed by 4 bases and V by 6 bases; bases with no gene match: 6. Per the germline V gene, CDR1 is MDHEN and CDR2 is SYDVKM. Here the CDR3 reads CASSPGTGGGYGYTF. CDR3 in DNA: TGTGCCAGCAGCCCCGGGACAGGGGGCGGCTATGGCTACACCTTC.